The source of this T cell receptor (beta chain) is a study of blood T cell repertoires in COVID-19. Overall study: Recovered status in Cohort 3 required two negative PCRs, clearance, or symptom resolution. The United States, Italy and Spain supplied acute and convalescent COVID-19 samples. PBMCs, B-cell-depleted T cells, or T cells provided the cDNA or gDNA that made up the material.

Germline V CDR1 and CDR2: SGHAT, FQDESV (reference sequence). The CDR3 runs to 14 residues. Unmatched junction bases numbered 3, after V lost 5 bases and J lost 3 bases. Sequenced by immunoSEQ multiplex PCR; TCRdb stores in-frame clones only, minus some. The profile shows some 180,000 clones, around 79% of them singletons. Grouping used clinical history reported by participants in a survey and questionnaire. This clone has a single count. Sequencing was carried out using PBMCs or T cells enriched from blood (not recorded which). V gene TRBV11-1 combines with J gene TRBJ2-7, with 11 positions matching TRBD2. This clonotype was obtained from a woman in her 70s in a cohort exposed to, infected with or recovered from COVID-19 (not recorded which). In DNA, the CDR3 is TGTGCCAGCAGCCCGGGACTAGCGGTCTACGAGCAGTACTTC. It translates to CASSPGLAVYEQYF.